This T cell receptor beta chain appears in the sequencing data of a study of cytomegalovirus exposure and HLA in healthy donors. The wider study: When about 400 donors were genotyped, about 81% of them were found to fall in the Caucasian-associated ancestry cluster.

60 Vbeta and 13 Jbeta primers were used in PCR. Methods used by the authors: A follow-up analysis tallied 70 million to 80 million unique TCR beta chains, some 11 million shared. Some clones are missing from TCRdb's copy, which holds only in-frame ones; the method was immunoSEQ multiplex PCR. Clonal size and the V and J genes are those of that table, whereas D and trimming came from the DNA. The sample lists about 130,000 clones; over 60% were seen once. This receptor was taken from a woman aged 40 to 50 in good health and CMV-seropositive. Material for sequencing was PBMCs.

Here the CDR3 reads CASSPWGTSGRRQYF. CDR3 coding DNA: TGTGCCAGCAGTCCATGGGGGACTAGCGGGAGAAGGCAGTATTTT. The V gene is TRBV27, the J gene TRBJ2-3; 14 bases align to TRBD2. J gave up 11 bases and V 5 bases, and 9 bases lay outside the gene matches. This CDR3 contains 15 residues. Per germline, CDR1 MNHEY and CDR2 SMNVEV (reference sequence).